This TCR beta chain was sequenced during a study of vaccination and CD4 T cells after COVID-19. Background on the study: Eight to ten convalescent patients had mild and one had severe PCR-confirmed SARS-CoV-2 disease. Overlapping SARS-CoV-2, HCoV-NL63, HCoV-OC43 and HCoV-229E spike peptides stimulated the cells.

Regarding treatment: approximately 9-day PBMC culture with coronavirus spike peptide pools or control peptides (ViraFEST assay). ViraFEST sequenced TCRs after peptide-pool expansion of antigen-specific T cells. Of note for this clonotype: Its antigen is still unknown.

Germline lookup yields CDR1 MDHEN and CDR2 SYDVKM. Trimming cost V 7 bases and J 2 bases, with 11 bases left between them. There are 13 residues in the CDR3. Researchers used the Oncomine TCR Beta short-read assay to sequence DNA from cultured CD4+ T cells. One entry per CDR3 protein results from TCRdb running MiXCR on the PCR reads. Seen here are some 15,000 distinct CDR3 sequences, roughly 34% observed once, and the top ten hold roughly an eighth. The source is a human donor who had recovered from COVID-19. The specimen sequenced was CD4+ T cells from blood, cultured in vitro. V usage is TRBV28 and J usage is TRBJ1-2; a possible D gene is TRBD1 (6 bases). For the CDR3, the DNA is TGTGCCAGCATCAGGGGCTCGAACTATGGCTACACCTTC. Its translation is CASIRGSNYGYTF.